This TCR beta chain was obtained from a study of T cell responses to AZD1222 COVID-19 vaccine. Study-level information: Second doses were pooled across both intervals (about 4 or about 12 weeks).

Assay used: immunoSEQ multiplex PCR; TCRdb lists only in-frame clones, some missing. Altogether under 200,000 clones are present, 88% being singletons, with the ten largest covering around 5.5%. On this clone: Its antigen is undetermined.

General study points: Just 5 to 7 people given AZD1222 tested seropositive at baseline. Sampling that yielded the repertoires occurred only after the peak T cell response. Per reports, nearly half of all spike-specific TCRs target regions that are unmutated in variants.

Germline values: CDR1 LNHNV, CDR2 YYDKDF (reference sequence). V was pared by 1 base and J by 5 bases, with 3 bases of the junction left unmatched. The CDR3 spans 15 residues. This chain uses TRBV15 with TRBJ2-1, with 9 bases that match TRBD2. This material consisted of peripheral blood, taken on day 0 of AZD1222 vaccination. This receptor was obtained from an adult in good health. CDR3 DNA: TGTGCCACCAGCAGAGTTCTAGCGGGGAACAATGAGCAGTTCTTC. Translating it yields CATSRVLAGNNEQFF.